These 19 T cell receptor beta chains originate from one sample sequenced in a study of cytomegalovirus exposure and HLA in healthy donors. The PCR had 60 Vbeta and 13 Jbeta primers. The method was immunoSEQ multiplex PCR; TCRdb's version includes in-frame clones alone and lacks a portion of them. Seen in this sample are fewer than 85,000 clones; the ten most common clones hold about 5%. The source material was PBMCs. The receptors shown here come from a woman aged 40-49 years in good health and CMV-seropositive.

V usage is TRBV7-6 and J usage is TRBJ1-1; no firm D call. Trimming stripped 7 bases from V and 5 bases from J, with 17 bases between. CDR3 length: 14 amino acids. The germline V gene has CDR1 SGHVS and CDR2 FNYEAQ. This CDR3 is CASTLGGLRTEAFF. CDR3 bases: TGTGCCAGCACCCTAGGAGGGTTGAGGACTGAAGCTTTCTTT.

Written as DNA, the CDR3 is TGTGCCAGCAGTTTACTCGTAAGGGGGTTCTCCTACAATGAGCAGTTCTTC. Encoded protein: CASSLLVRGFSYNEQFF. This sequence joins TRBV27 and TRBJ2-1; D possibly corresponds to TRBD1 (6 bases). The V gene's germline CDR1 is MNHEY and CDR2 SMNVEV (reference sequence). The CDR3 sequence is 17 residues long. Trimming pared 2 bases from V and 0 bases from J, leaving 14 bases between.

This chain connects TRBV7-2 to TRBJ1-2; the match to TRBD1 covers 8 bases. This CDR3 contains 15 residues. The germline gives CDR1 SGHTA, CDR2 FQGNSA. The V and J ends lost 7 bases and 0 bases, in that order; junction bases with no gene match: 7. CDR3 loop: CASNPGQGSNYGYTF. The CDR3 bases are TGTGCCAGCAACCCAGGACAGGGCTCTAACTATGGCTACACCTTC.

The chain combines TRBV7-2 with TRBJ1-5; D uncertain. CDR1 is SGHTA and CDR2 is FQGNSA in the germline V gene. The V end lost 5 bases, the J end lost 1 base, and 12 bases lay between the germline ends. The CDR3 contains 15 residues. The CDR3 sequence is CASSPSSRSNQPQHF. The DNA of the CDR3 is TGTGCCAGCAGCCCTAGTTCGAGGAGCAATCAGCCCCAGCATTTT. The whole variable domain, remainder taken from reference TRBV7-2 and TRBJ1-5, is GAGVSQSPSNKVTEKGKDVELRCDPISGHTALYWYRQSLGQGLEFLIYFQGNSAPDKSGLPSDRFSAERTGGSVSTLTIQRTQQEDSAVYLCASSPSSRSNQPQHFGDGTRLSIL.

The chain is built from TRBV5-4 and TRBJ2-2; D ambiguous. The germline V and J ends were trimmed by 5 bases and 7 bases, with 6 bases remaining between them. The V gene's germline CDR1 is SGHNT and CDR2 YYREEE (reference sequence). The length of the CDR3 is 11 residues. This CDR3 reads CASRFNGELFF. The CDR3 region has the DNA TGTGCCAGCAGATTTAACGGGGAGCTGTTTTTT.

The V gene is TRBV27, the J gene TRBJ2-7, with a tentative D call TRBD2 (6 bases). The CDR3 has 13 amino acids. Germline CDR1 reads MNHEY; CDR2 reads SMNVEV (reference sequence). V dropped 6 bases and J dropped 2 bases, with 11 bases sitting between them. The CDR3 nucleotides read TGTGCCAGCAGATCCCCGGGGGCCTACGAGCAGTACTTC. It is translated as CASRSPGAYEQYF.

The V and J genes are TRBV14 and TRBJ2-1, with TRBD1 matching 10 bases. Germline V gene lookup returns CDR1 SGHDN and CDR2 FVKESK. Germline trimming cut 3 bases from V and 7 bases from J; bases unmatched to any gene: 6. The CDR3 loop spans 15 amino acids. The CDR3 loop reads CASSQPGQGWNEQFF. CDR3 DNA sequence: TGTGCCAGCAGCCAGCCGGGACAGGGGTGGAATGAGCAGTTCTTC. The variable domain in full, with the rest retrieved from reference TRBV14 and TRBJ2-1, is EAGVTQFPSHSVIEKGQTVTLRCDPISGHDNLYWYRRVMGKEIKFLLHFVKESKQDESGMPNNRFLAERTGGTYSTLKVQPAELEDSGVYFCASSQPGQGWNEQFFGPGTRLTVL.

CDR3 region: CASSSLGGRNSPLHF. DNA of the CDR3: TGTGCCAGCAGCTCACTCGGGGGGCGAAATTCACCCCTCCACTTT. This chain connects TRBV7-8 to TRBJ1-6, with a weak D call TRBD1 (6 bases). The germline V and J ends were trimmed by 4 bases and 7 bases, with 14 bases remaining between them. Germline CDR1 SGHVS, CDR2 FQNEAQ. The CDR3 length is 15 residues.

The rearrangement uses TRBV28 and TRBJ2-4; 7 bases fit TRBD2. V shed 8 bases and J 2 bases; nucleotides not matched to a gene: 12. The CDR3 loop spans 16 amino acids. The germline V gene encodes CDR1 MDHEN and CDR2 SYDVKM. The CDR3 DNA reads TGTGCCAGCTCCGTTGTGTCGGGAGGCTCCAAAAACATTCAGTACTTC. This encodes CASSVVSGGSKNIQYF.

V usage is TRBV4-2 and J usage is TRBJ2-5; 9 nucleotides align to TRBD1. The DNA end is a closer match to TRBJ2-7, so the J assignment may be wrong. There are 14 residues in the CDR3. Germline loops: CDR1 LGHNA, CDR2 YNFKEQ. The CDR3 coding sequence is TGTGCCAGCAGCGGTCGGGACAGGGCCTACGAGCAGTACTTC. Its translation is CASSGRDRAYEQYF.

The gene calls are TRBV7-3 and TRBJ1-1; no firm D call. The V gene lost 1 base and the J gene lost 1 base, with 4 bases spanning the gap. The CDR3 is 13 residues long. Germline values: CDR1 SGHTA, CDR2 FQGTGA. CDR3 sequence reads: CASSLNRNTEAFF. CDR3 DNA: TGTGCCAGCAGCTTAAACAGGAACACTGAAGCTTTCTTT.

The chain has TRBV19 and TRBJ2-1, with 8 bases fitting TRBD2. The length of the CDR3 is 14 residues. V shed 9 bases, J shed 7 bases, and the junction held 11 bases outside the gene matches. Germline values: CDR1 LNHDA, CDR2 SQIVND (reference sequence). Here the CDR3 reads CASAGTSLWNEQFF. CDR3 sequence (DNA): TGTGCCAGCGCCGGGACTAGTTTGTGGAATGAGCAGTTCTTC.

The V call is TRBV28, the J call TRBJ2-5; D is ambiguous. The V end lost 6 bases, the J end lost 5 bases, and 7 bases lay between the germline ends. The CDR3 sequence is 11 residues long. Germline loops: CDR1 MDHEN, CDR2 SYDVKM. The CDR3 DNA is TGTGCCAGCAGGTCCCGGGAGACCCAGTACTTC. This gives the protein CASRSRETQYF. Based on the CDR3 plus reference TRBV28 and TRBJ2-5, the full variable domain is DVKVTQSSRYLVKRTGEKVFLECVQDMDHENMFWYRQDPGLGLRLIYFSYDVKMKEKGDIPEGYSVSREKKERFSLILESASTNQTSMYLCASRSRETQYFGPGTRLLVL.

The chain links TRBV7-9 to TRBJ1-4; 7 bases are a match to TRBD1. The CDR3 has 16 amino acids. The junction had 2 bases not matched to a gene; V was cut back by 1 base and J by 0 bases. Germline V CDR1 and CDR2: SEHNR, FQNEAQ (reference sequence). The CDR3 reads CASSLGQGSTNEKLFF. The DNA for the CDR3 is TGTGCCAGCAGCTTAGGACAGGGATCAACTAATGAAAAACTGTTTTTT.

This chain joins TRBV19 and TRBJ1-1; D possibly corresponds to TRBD1 (5 bases). Trimming stripped 8 bases from V and 7 bases from J, with 11 bases between. The CDR3 runs 11 residues. Germline lookup yields CDR1 LNHDA and CDR2 SQIVND (reference sequence). CDR3 region: CASWTTFEAFF. CDR3 coding DNA: TGTGCCAGTTGGACAACTTTTGAAGCTTTCTTT.

The chain couples TRBV30 to TRBJ1-2; possibly TRBD1 for D (5 bases). The V gene's germline CDR1 is GTSNPN and CDR2 SVGIG (reference sequence). The CDR3 has 12 amino acids. The V gene lost 4 bases and the J gene lost 2 bases, with 8 bases spanning the gap. CDR3 sequence (DNA): TGTGCCTGGACAGGGTTCAACTATGGCTACACCTTC. Residues: CAWTGFNYGYTF.

V gene TRBV6-5 combines with J gene TRBJ1-1; D may be TRBD1 (5 bases). The germline gives CDR1 MNHEY, CDR2 SVGAGI. The CDR3 spans 15 residues. Trimming took off 0 bases at V and 4 bases at J, with 12 bases between the two ends. The CDR3 DNA is TGTGCCAGCAGTTACTCGAGTCAGGGTAGCACTGAAGCTTTCTTT. This codes for CASSYSSQGSTEAFF.

The chain uses TRBV28 and TRBJ1-2; 10 bases align to TRBD1. The germline V gene has CDR1 MDHEN and CDR2 SYDVKM. CDR3 length: 16 residues. Trimming removed 4 bases from V and 4 bases from J; junction bases left unmatched: 9. CDR3 protein: CASSSPDRGKGYGYTF. The CDR3 DNA sequence: TGTGCCAGCAGTTCCCCGGACAGGGGGAAGGGCTATGGCTACACCTTC.

The chain combines TRBV14 with TRBJ2-7; D uncertain. Trimming took 1 base from V and 0 from J, leaving 4 bases between them. Germline-derived CDR1 and CDR2 are SGHDN and FVKESK. There are 13 residues in the CDR3. The CDR3 sequence: CASSQVNSYEQYF. CDR3 nucleotides: TGTGCCAGCAGCCAAGTCAACTCCTACGAGCAGTACTTC.